This entry lists 3 T cell receptor beta chains sequenced from one sample in a study of identifying expanded T cells in peripheral blood. Sequencing used immunoSEQ multiplex PCR; TCRdb keeps in-frame clones, though not all of them. The sample carries under 120,000 clones, about 89% recorded once. Sequencing was performed on blood. The receptors here all came from a person aged 18-69 years in good health.

This clone was counted a single time. The chain has TRBV19 and TRBJ2-7, with unresolved D. The CDR3 spans 13 residues. Germline V gene sequence: CDR1 LNHDA, CDR2 SQIVND (reference sequence). Trimming took 6 bases from V and 0 from J, leaving 9 bases between them. In DNA form, the CDR3 reads TGTGCCAGTAGGGGCATCATCTCCTACGAGCAGTACTTC. Translating gives CASRGIISYEQYF.

J is TRBJ2-3 and V is TRBV29-1; TRBD2 aligns across 7 bases. The V gene end was trimmed by 6 bases and the J gene end by 5 bases; junction bases not matched to a gene: 14. This CDR3 contains 15 residues. Germline assignment: CDR1 SQVTM and CDR2 ANQGSEA. CDR3 nucleotides: TGCAGCGTGGCCAAGATGTCTAGCGGTGGAGATACGCAGTATTTT. Amino acid sequence: CSVAKMSSGGDTQYF.

The sample holds many counts of this clone. The chain has TRBV7-2 and TRBJ1-3; D is undetermined. Germline assignment: CDR1 SGHTA and CDR2 FQGNSA. Trimming left V 2 bases short and J 7 bases short, with 21 bases between. The CDR3 consists of 17 residues. The CDR3 spells CASSLYSGVGSGNTIYF. CDR3 nucleotides: TGTGCCAGCAGCTTATATTCCGGGGTCGGATCCGGGAACACCATATATTTT.